Listed here is a single T cell receptor (beta chain). Its antigen is undetermined. The record originates from a study of cytomegalovirus exposure and HLA in healthy donors. PCR employed 60 Vbeta and 13 Jbeta primers. Profiled with immunoSEQ multiplex PCR; TCRdb holds only in-frame clones, not every one. The sample holds about 100,000 clones, roughly 80% seen once. CDR3 length equals 15 residues. Deletions cut 0 bases from V and 8 bases from J, with 16 bases between. CDR1 and CDR2 from the germline V gene are MNHEY and SVGAGI. Points from the study as a whole: A later examination showed that TCR association rates differed by HLA locus, with DRB1 most and HLA-C fewest. Researchers reported that a few CMV-associated chains were confirmed in vitro as CMV antigen-specific. What TCR beta sequences reportedly achieved was accurate prediction of HLA-A and HLA-B alleles in most subjects. Across donors, most TCRs were seen rarely, yet some public ones were widespread.

This sequence joins TRBV6-5 and TRBJ1-1; a possible D gene is TRBD1 (6 bases). This TCR derives from a woman aged 40 to 55 in good health and CMV-seronegative. Sequencing was done on a sample of PBMCs. Here the CDR3 reads CASSYSNLAGDEAFF. The CDR3 DNA reads as TGTGCCAGCAGTTACTCGAATCTTGCAGGGGACGAAGCTTTCTTT.